This TCR beta chain derives from a study of control samples from healthy donors and cancer patients. V was shortened by 3 bases and J by 10 bases, with 16 bases between the two germline ends. CDR1 and CDR2 from the germline V gene are MNHEY and SMNVEV (reference sequence). The CDR3 spans 14 residues. Method: immunoSEQ multiplex PCR; TCRdb's copy keeps in-frame clones and lacks some. The table has some 120,000 clones, roughly 95% seen once. The sequencing sample was made of blood. The genes are TRBV27 and TRBJ2-1; perhaps TRBD2 as D (6 bases). The source of this sequence is a man aged 25-45 years in good health. The CDR3 region is CASSLAGSLREQFF. The CDR3 DNA reads as TGTGCCAGCAGTTTGGCGGGGTCCTTGAGGGAGCAGTTCTTC.